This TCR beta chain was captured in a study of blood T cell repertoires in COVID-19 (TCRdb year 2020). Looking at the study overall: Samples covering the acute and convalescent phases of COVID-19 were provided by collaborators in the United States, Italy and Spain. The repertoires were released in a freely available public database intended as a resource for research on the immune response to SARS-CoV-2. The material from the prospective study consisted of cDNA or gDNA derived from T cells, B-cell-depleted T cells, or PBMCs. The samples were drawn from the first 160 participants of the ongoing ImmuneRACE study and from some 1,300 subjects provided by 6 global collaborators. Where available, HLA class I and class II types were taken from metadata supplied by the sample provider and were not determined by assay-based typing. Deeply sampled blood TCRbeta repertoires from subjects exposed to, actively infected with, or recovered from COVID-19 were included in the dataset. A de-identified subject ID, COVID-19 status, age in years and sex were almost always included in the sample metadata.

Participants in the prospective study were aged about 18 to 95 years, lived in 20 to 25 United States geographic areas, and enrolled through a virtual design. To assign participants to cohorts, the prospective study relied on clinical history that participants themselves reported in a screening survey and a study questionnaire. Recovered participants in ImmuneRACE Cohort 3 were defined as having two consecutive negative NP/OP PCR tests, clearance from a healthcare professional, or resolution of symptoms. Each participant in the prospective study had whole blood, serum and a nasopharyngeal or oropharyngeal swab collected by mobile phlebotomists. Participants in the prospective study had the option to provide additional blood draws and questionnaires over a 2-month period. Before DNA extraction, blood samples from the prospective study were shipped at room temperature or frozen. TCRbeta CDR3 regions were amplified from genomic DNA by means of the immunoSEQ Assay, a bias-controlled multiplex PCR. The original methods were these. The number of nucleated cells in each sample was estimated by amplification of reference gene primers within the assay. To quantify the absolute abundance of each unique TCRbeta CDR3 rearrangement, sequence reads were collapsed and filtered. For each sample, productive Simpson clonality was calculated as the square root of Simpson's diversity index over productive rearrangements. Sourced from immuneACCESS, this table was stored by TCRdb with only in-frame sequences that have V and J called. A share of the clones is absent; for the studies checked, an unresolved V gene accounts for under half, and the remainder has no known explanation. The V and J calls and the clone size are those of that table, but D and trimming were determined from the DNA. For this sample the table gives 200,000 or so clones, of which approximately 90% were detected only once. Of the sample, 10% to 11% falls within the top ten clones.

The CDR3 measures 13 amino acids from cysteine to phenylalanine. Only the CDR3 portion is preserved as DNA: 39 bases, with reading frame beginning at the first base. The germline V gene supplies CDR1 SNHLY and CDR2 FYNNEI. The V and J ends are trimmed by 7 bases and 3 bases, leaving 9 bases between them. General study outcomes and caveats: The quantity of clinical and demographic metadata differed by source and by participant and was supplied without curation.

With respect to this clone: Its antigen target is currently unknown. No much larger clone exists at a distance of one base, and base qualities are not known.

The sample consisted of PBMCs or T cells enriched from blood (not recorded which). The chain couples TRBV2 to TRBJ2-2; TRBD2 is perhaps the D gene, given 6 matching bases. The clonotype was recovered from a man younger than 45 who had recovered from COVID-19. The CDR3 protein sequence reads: CASKGLHTGELFF. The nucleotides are TGTGCCAGCAAGGGACTCCACACCGGGGAGCTGTTTTTT. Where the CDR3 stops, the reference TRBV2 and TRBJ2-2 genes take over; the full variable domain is EPEVTQTPSHQVTQMGQEVILRCVPISNHLYFYWYRQILGQKVEFLVSFYNNEISEKSEIFDDQFSVERPDGSNFTLKIRSTKLEDSAMYFCASKGLHTGELFFGEGSRLTVL.